This entry is about one TCR beta chain. This clone was seen a single time. It lacks a known antigen. Base qualities are not at hand, and no much larger clone is one base apart. Genomic DNA was extracted from sorted cells with the Quick-DNA Microprep Kit. Amplification of TCRbeta DNA was done with the immunoSEQ hsTCRbeta kit, following the protocol from the manufacturer. TCRbeta libraries were sequenced on an Illumina MiSeq instrument. The paper's data handling went like this. Following removal of out-of-frame sequences, 2.3 million or so distinct TCRbeta sequences were retained, with an average of about 70,000 per individual. Two values were used to score each individual: the count of 150 to 200 previously reported CMV-associated TCRbeta sequences and the total count of productive distinct TCRbeta sequences. A beta-binomial model was reimplemented in Python, and scikit-learn random forests with default parameters were trained on data from the US cohort. Classifier performance on the Belgian cohort was summarized as median AUC with percentile confidence intervals calculated over 10,000 bootstrap iterations. Drawn from immuneACCESS, this table holds only the in-frame rearrangements with V and J called that TCRdb kept. Clones are partly lost; checked studies trace under half to an unresolved V gene and leave the rest unexplained. The V and J calls and the clone size are those of that table, but D and trimming were determined from the DNA. For this sample there are 55,000 to 65,000 clones; approximately 86% appear just once. The ten most abundant clones make up about 0.5% of the sample.

The data stem from a study of memory CD4+ T cells and cytomegalovirus serostatus (dated by TCRdb to 2018 to 2020). About the full investigation: A total of about 33 healthy Belgian adults, of whom 9 were CMV seropositive and approximately 24 were CMV seronegative, were included in the cohort. The study sequenced CD4+ memory TCRbeta repertoires of a Belgian cohort with known cytomegalovirus serostatus to replicate a published TCR-based CMV serostatus classifier. The research as a whole found: For CMV serostatus prediction, a median bootstrapped AUC of roughly 0.94 was reached with the original framework, and a median bootstrapped AUC of about 0.89 was reached with a US-trained random forest. Of 164 previously reported CMV-associated TCRbeta sequences, 55 to 75 appeared in the CD4+ memory repertoires, each in one to five individuals. Unlike the original study, which covered naive and memory CD4+ and CD8+ populations, the Belgian study sequenced only CD4+CD45RO+ memory cells. The original-framework classifier achieved a median bootstrapped AUC of almost 0.97 with a 95% CI of 0.76-1.00 on the Belgian cohort. The results were interpreted as suggesting that the CMV-associated TCR signature is largely present in the CD4+ memory repertoire.

Single viable CD3+CD4+CD8-CD45RO+ cells were sorted as memory CD4+ T cells on a FACSAria II. To determine CMV serostatus, a Roche Elecsys assay was used that detects serum IgG against CMV pp150, pp28, p38 and p52. After thawing, total CD4+ T cells were enriched by positive selection with CD4 magnetic microbeads. The samples came from a separate study whose specific focus was interrogating the CD4+ T cell memory repertoire. Peripheral blood mononuclear cells were isolated and cryopreserved according to standard operating procedures, and serum was kept at -80 degrees C. Staining used CD3-PerCP (BW264/56), CD4-APC (RPA-T4), CD45RO-PE (UCHT1) and CD8-Pacific Orange (3B5) antibodies, with Sytox blue excluding non-viable cells. The CDR3 contains 15 residues, cysteine and phenylalanine counted. Kept here is only the CDR3 DNA, which spans 45 bases and is read in frame from base 1. From the germline V gene, CDR1 is LGHNA and CDR2 is YSLEER. The junction shows trimming of 0 bases on V and 2 bases on J, plus 9 bases between the germline ends.

The sequence is built from TRBV4-3 and TRBJ2-3; there is no confident call for the D gene. The sequencing sample was made of memory CD4+ T cells from blood. The receptor comes from an adult in good health and CMV-seronegative. Some clones in this sample may be carry-over from other donors' samples. The CDR3 corresponds to CASSQDYRYTDTQYF. In nucleotides, the sequence is TGCGCCAGCAGCCAAGATTACAGATACACAGATACGCAGTATTTT.